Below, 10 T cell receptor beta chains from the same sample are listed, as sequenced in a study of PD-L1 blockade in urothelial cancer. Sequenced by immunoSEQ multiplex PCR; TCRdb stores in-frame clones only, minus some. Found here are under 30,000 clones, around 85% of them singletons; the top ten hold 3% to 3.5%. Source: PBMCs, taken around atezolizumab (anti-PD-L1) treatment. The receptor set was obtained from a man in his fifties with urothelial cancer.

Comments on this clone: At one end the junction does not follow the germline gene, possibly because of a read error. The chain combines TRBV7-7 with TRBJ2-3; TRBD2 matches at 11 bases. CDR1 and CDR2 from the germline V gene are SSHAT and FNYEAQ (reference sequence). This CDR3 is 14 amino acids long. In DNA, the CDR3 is TGTGCTAGCAGCCCTCGACTAGCGGGGGATACGCAGTATTTT. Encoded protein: CASSPRLAGDTQYF.

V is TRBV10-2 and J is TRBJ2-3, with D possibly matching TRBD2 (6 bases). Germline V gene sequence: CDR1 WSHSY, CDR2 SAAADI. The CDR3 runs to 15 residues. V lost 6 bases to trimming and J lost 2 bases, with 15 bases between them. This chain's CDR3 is CASRPRLANTDTQYF. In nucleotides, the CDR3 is TGCGCCAGCAGACCCCGTCTAGCGAACACAGATACGCAGTATTTT.

CDR3 DNA: TGTGCCAGCGAAGACTTCGGACAGGGAAGGACTGAAGCTTTCTTT. Protein sequence: CASEDFGQGRTEAFF. V is TRBV28 and J is TRBJ1-1, with 8 nucleotides matching TRBD1. This CDR3 comprises 15 residues. Germline CDR1 reads MDHEN; CDR2 reads SYDVKM. The V gene end was trimmed by 8 bases and the J gene end by 5 bases; junction bases not matched to a gene: 13. Complete variable domain (other parts from reference TRBV28 and TRBJ1-1): DVKVTQSSRYLVKRTGEKVFLECVQDMDHENMFWYRQDPGLGLRLIYFSYDVKMKEKGDIPEGYSVSREKKERFSLILESASTNQTSMYLCASEDFGQGRTEAFFGQGTRLTVV.

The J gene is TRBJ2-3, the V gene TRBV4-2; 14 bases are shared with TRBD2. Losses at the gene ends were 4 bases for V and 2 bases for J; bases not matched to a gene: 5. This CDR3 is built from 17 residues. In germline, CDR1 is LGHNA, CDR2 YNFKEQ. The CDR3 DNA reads TGTGCCAGCAGCCTAGGACTAGCGGGAGGAATCACAGATACGCAGTATTTT. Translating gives CASSLGLAGGITDTQYF.

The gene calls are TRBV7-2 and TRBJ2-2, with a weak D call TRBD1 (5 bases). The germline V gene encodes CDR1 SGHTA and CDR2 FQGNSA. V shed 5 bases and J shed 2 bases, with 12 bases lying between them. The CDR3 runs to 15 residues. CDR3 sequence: CASSPQGPNTGELFF. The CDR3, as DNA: TGTGCCAGCAGCCCCCAGGGTCCCAACACCGGGGAGCTGTTTTTT.

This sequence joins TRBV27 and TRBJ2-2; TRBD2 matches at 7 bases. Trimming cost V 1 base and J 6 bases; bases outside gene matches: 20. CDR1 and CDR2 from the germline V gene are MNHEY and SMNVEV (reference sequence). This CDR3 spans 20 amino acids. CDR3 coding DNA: TGTGCCAGCAGTTTATATGCCCCCGGGAGCGGGGTTAAGATGGCCGGGGAGCTGTTTTTT. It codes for CASSLYAPGSGVKMAGELFF.

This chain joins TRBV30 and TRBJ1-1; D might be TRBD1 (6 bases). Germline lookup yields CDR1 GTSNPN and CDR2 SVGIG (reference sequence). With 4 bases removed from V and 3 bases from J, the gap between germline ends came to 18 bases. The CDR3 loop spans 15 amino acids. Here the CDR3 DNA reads TGTGCCTGGATAGAATGGGGGGGCGCGTACACTGAAGCTTTCTTT. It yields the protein CAWIEWGGAYTEAFF.

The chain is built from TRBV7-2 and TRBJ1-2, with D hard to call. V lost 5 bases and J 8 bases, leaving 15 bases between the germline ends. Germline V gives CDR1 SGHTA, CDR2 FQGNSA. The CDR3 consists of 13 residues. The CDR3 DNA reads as TGTGCCAGCAGCCCGGCGGTCTCGGTAGGCTACACCTTC. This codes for CASSPAVSVGYTF. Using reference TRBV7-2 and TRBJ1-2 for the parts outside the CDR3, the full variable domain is GAGVSQSPSNKVTEKGKDVELRCDPISGHTALYWYRQSLGQGLEFLIYFQGNSAPDKSGLPSDRFSAERTGGSVSTLTIQRTQQEDSAVYLCASSPAVSVGYTFGSGTRLTVV.

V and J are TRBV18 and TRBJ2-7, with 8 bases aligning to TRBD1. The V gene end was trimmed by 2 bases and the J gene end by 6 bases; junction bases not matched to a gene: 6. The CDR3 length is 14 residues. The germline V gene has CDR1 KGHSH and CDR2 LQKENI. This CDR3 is CASSPSDRGIEQYF. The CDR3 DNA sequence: TGTGCCAGCTCACCATCCGACAGGGGTATCGAGCAGTACTTC.

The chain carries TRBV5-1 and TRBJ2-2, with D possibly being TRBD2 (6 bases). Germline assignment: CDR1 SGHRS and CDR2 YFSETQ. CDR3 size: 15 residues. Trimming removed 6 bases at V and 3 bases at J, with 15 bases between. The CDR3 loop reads CASTRDWGDTGELFF. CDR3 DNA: TGCGCCAGCACCCGTGACTGGGGGGACACCGGGGAGCTGTTTTTT.